This paragraph covers one T cell receptor (beta chain) sequence. Its cognate antigen is unknown. Different DNA sequences within this sample yield the same CDR3. This sample was included in a study of T cell responses to AZD1222 COVID-19 vaccine. Study-wide findings and caveats: Baseline seropositives among AZD1222 recipients totaled only 6 or 7.

This CDR3 comprises 17 residues. The germline gives CDR1 MNHNY, CDR2 SVGAGI (reference sequence). With V trimmed by 5 bases and J by 2 bases, 7 bases remained unmatched. Clones were read by immunoSEQ multiplex PCR, and TCRdb kept only the in-frame ones, dropping some. The data show about 120,000 clones, more than 75% seen once. The sequence derives from an adult in good health. This material consisted of peripheral blood, taken on day 0 of AZD1222 vaccination. This rearrangement joins TRBV6-6 to TRBJ1-5; TRBD1 matches at 12 bases. In DNA form, the CDR3 reads TGTGCCAGCAGTCCACGGGACAGGGGGCCGGGCAATCAGCCCCAGCATTTT. Amino acids: CASSPRDRGPGNQPQHF.